Listed below are T cell receptor beta chains from one sample, sequenced in a study of long-term antiretroviral therapy in people with HIV. Some clones are missing from TCRdb's copy, which holds only in-frame ones; the method was immunoSEQ multiplex PCR. The data show about 50,000 clones, around 80% seen once. Sequencing was performed on unsorted PBMCs, taken 0.8 years after starting antiretroviral therapy. All receptors derive from a woman aged 18-30 years with HIV. Each CDR3 is given without its conserved first and last residue. The D gene is left open where the match is weak.

d_gene	j_gene	v_gene	CDR3aa
-	TRBJ1-2	TRBV27	ASSSYMDGTRVYGYT
TRBD2	TRBJ2-7	TRBV2	APNLAGSYEQY
TRBD1	TRBJ2-2	TRBV7-3	ASSRDRLNTGELF
-	TRBJ1-2	TRBV5-1	ASSLGGGGLYGYT
-	TRBJ2-2	TRBV28	ATSNSRTGELF
TRBD1	TRBJ2-4	TRBV7-2	ASSPGTGEPNIQY
-	TRBJ2-2	TRBV9	ASSPVLDTGELF
TRBD2	TRBJ2-2	TRBV7-2	ASSLVRVSGTYTGELF
TRBD2	TRBJ2-1	TRBV19	ASSQTSGDYNEQF
-	TRBJ1-5	TRBV27	ASSLRMAGSNQPQH
TRBD1	TRBJ2-5	TRBV7-8	ASSPPGQGEETQY
-	TRBJ2-3	TRBV7-9	ASEKTRPGADTQY
TRBD1	TRBJ1-2	TRBV9	ASSGQGGNGYT
-	TRBJ1-6	TRBV7-9	ASSLVEVGSPLH
-	TRBJ2-7	TRBV6-5	ASSRDSYEQY
-	TRBJ2-1	TRBV27	ASSFLPRSYNEQF
-	TRBJ2-7	TRBV5-4	ASSFTEYEQY
-	TRBJ1-5	TRBV7-9	ASSLGGLLGPQH
-	TRBJ2-5	TRBV7-6	ASSLRRVETQY
TRBD2	TRBJ2-1	TRBV5-8	ASSLRPGTSGSSYNEQF
-	TRBJ1-1	TRBV19	ASSLRIGTEAF
-	TRBJ2-1	TRBV7-2	ASSTDLNEQF
-	TRBJ2-1	TRBV9	ASSAPVEMSSFDNEQF
-	TRBJ1-1	TRBV7-9	ASSSYHWDSGTEAF